The 8 T cell receptor beta chains in this list originate from one sample, sequenced in a study of cytomegalovirus exposure and HLA in healthy donors. Libraries were prepared by immunoSEQ multiplex PCR; TCRdb keeps only in-frame clonotypes and omits some of them. The table lists under 200,000 clones, approximately 84% of them singletons. Sequenced input: PBMCs. All receptors derive from a man aged 18 to 29 in good health and CMV-seropositive.

A word on this clone: One end of the junction does not line up with germline, which may come from a read error. This chain links TRBV29-1 with TRBJ2-7; D is perhaps TRBD2 (6 bases). Germline loops: CDR1 SQVTM, CDR2 ANQGSEA. This CDR3 spans 12 amino acids. The CDR3 DNA is TGTGGGATTATAAGGGGCGCGGAGGGGCAGTACTTC. Translating gives CGIIRGAEGQYF.

The chain links TRBV7-8 to TRBJ2-7; 7 bases line up with TRBD1. The trim removed 5 bases at V and 5 bases at J, leaving 21 bases unmatched. This CDR3 has 18 amino acids. The germline CDR1 and CDR2 sequences are SGHVS and FQNEAQ. The CDR3 nucleotides read TGTGCCAGCAGCCCGGGGACAGCCGTGGTCGGGTATTCTGACGAGCAGTACTTC. Residues: CASSPGTAVVGYSDEQYF.

V usage is TRBV19 and J usage is TRBJ2-1; D is undetermined. From germline, CDR1 is LNHDA and CDR2 SQIVND (reference sequence). Trimming removed 1 base from V and 6 bases from J, with 4 bases in between. The CDR3 extends over 12 amino acids. The CDR3 loop is CASSIGANEQFF. CDR3 DNA: TGTGCCAGTAGTATAGGAGCCAATGAGCAGTTCTTC.

V usage is TRBV7-9 and J usage is TRBJ2-7, with D maybe TRBD1 (6 bases). Germline loops: CDR1 SEHNR, CDR2 FQNEAQ (reference sequence). V gave up 5 bases and J gave up 6 bases, with 17 bases separating them. This CDR3 region has 14 residues. CDR3 residues: CASSPPAGAGEQYF. CDR3 nucleotide sequence: TGTGCCAGCAGCCCCCCAGCAGGGGCTGGCGAGCAGTACTTC.

This clone has more than one count but fewer than ten. The chain employs TRBV5-1 and TRBJ1-4, with D perhaps matching TRBD1 (5 bases). Between the trimmed V and J ends, which lost 4 bases and 0 bases, there was a span of 13 bases. The CDR3 is made up of 16 amino acids. Germline V gene lookup returns CDR1 SGHRS and CDR2 YFSETQ. CDR3 region: CASSPLAGATNEKLFF. In DNA form, the CDR3 reads TGCGCCAGCAGCCCCTTAGCGGGGGCAACTAATGAAAAACTGTTTTTT.

This chain uses TRBV2 with TRBJ2-2; D may be TRBD2 (6 bases). This CDR3 is built from 15 residues. Between the trimmed V and J ends, which lost 7 bases and 3 bases, there was a span of 15 bases. The germline V gene has CDR1 SNHLY and CDR2 FYNNEI. Here the CDR3 DNA reads TGTGCCAGCACCCGAGGGGCGGGATACACCGGGGAGCTGTTTTTT. Translated, it gives CASTRGAGYTGELFF.

The chain has TRBV6-5 and TRBJ2-1, with D possibly TRBD1 on 6 matching bases. The germline V and J ends were trimmed by 2 bases and 6 bases, with 14 bases remaining between them. The CDR3 totals 15 residues. CDR1 and CDR2 from the germline V gene are MNHEY and SVGAGI. The CDR3 reads CASSYMGHLGNEQFF. The CDR3 DNA follows: TGTGCCAGCAGTTACATGGGACACCTAGGCAATGAGCAGTTCTTC.

The chain is built from TRBV6-5 and TRBJ1-5; 10 nucleotides agree with TRBD1. The CDR3 is 15 amino acids. The germline gives CDR1 MNHEY, CDR2 SVGAGI. The trim removed 5 bases at V and 2 bases at J, leaving 3 bases unmatched. Written as DNA, the CDR3 is TGTGCCAGCAGTCTCGACAGGGGGCGCAATCAGCCCCAGCATTTT. This translates into CASSLDRGRNQPQHF.